Following are 13 T cell receptor beta chains from one sample sequenced in a study of cytomegalovirus exposure and HLA in healthy donors. Both 60 Vbeta primers and 13 Jbeta primers went into the PCR. Some clones are missing from TCRdb's copy, which holds only in-frame ones; the method was immunoSEQ multiplex PCR. The top ten clones hold more than 1% of a sample with approximately 120,000 clones, roughly 75% of them seen once. The sample comprised PBMCs. Source of these receptors: a female donor in good health and CMV-seronegative.

The rearrangement joins TRBV19 to TRBJ2-1; D perhaps matches TRBD2 (5 bases). CDR3 length equals 15 residues. The germline CDR1 and CDR2 sequences are LNHDA and SQIVND (reference sequence). Trimming pared 2 bases from V and 3 bases from J, leaving 11 bases between. The CDR3 protein is CASSIQSRDYNEQFF. In nucleotides, the CDR3 is TGTGCCAGTAGTATACAATCCCGGGACTACAATGAGCAGTTCTTC.

The chain uses TRBV6-1 and TRBJ2-5; possible D gene TRBD2, 7 bases. The CDR3 totals 13 residues. V gave up 1 base and J gave up 9 bases, with 12 bases separating them. The germline gives CDR1 MNHNS, CDR2 SASEGT. The CDR3 sequence is CASSEGGGLPQYF. CDR3 coding DNA: TGTGCCAGCAGTGAAGGGGGGGGGCTCCCCCAGTACTTC.

The rearrangement uses TRBV7-8 and TRBJ2-1; 13 nucleotides match TRBD2. With 4 bases clipped from V and 16 bases from J, the junction kept 13 bases outside the gene matches. The germline gives CDR1 SGHVS, CDR2 FQNEAQ. The CDR3 is made up of 15 amino acids. In DNA form, the CDR3 reads TGTGCCAGCAGCTCTTCAACCGGGACTAGCGGGGAGTTTTTCTTC. Encoded protein: CASSSSTGTSGEFFF.

The chain is built from TRBV6-1 and TRBJ2-7, with D hard to call. The CDR3 runs 14 residues. The V end lost 4 bases, the J end lost 3 bases, and 13 bases lay between the germline ends. In germline, CDR1 is MNHNS, CDR2 SASEGT. The CDR3: CASSVPPNSYEQYF. The CDR3 region has the DNA TGTGCCAGCAGTGTCCCGCCGAACAGCTACGAGCAGTACTTC.

The J gene is TRBJ2-1, the V gene TRBV5-1, with D possibly being TRBD2 (6 bases). CDR1 is SGHRS and CDR2 is YFSETQ in the germline V gene. This CDR3 region has 17 residues. V shed 4 bases and J shed 7 bases, with 24 bases lying between them. The CDR3 region has the DNA TGCGCCAGCAGCCTCCGGGTAGCGGCGGCCCTTTCTAATGAGCAGTTCTTC. This encodes CASSLRVAAALSNEQFF.

This clone was detected only a few times. The chain couples TRBV4-2 to TRBJ2-3; TRBD2 matches at 7 bases. The V and J ends lost 3 bases and 5 bases, in that order; junction bases with no gene match: 2. The germline V gene has CDR1 LGHNA and CDR2 YNFKEQ. The CDR3 sequence is 13 residues long. CDR3 nucleotides: TGTGCCAGCAGCCAGCGGGAGTTAGATACGCAGTATTTT. Its protein product is CASSQRELDTQYF.

The chain employs TRBV4-1 and TRBJ2-5; TRBD2 is a possible D gene (6 bases). This CDR3 spans 14 amino acids. V was clipped by 0 bases and J by 7 bases, with 12 bases between them. Germline V gene sequence: CDR1 MGHRA, CDR2 YSYEKL. The CDR3 is CASSQERSGVTQYF. DNA for the CDR3: TGCGCCAGCAGCCAAGAGAGATCGGGGGTGACCCAGTACTTC.

This clone was seen only a few times. This rearrangement joins TRBV5-4 to TRBJ2-5; D is ambiguous. V shed 1 base and J shed 2 bases, with 3 bases lying between them. Germline V lookup: CDR1 SGHNT, CDR2 YYREEE (reference sequence). The CDR3 extends over 12 amino acids. CDR3 residues: CASSLQQETQYF. For the CDR3, the DNA is TGTGCCAGCAGCTTGCAACAAGAGACCCAGTACTTC.

The V call is TRBV9, the J call TRBJ2-1; D unresolved. The CDR3 covers 14 residues. The germline gives CDR1 SGDLS, CDR2 YYNGEE. V lost 0 bases to trimming and J lost 6 bases, with 10 bases between them. The CDR3 reads CASSVAGASNEQFF. CDR3 in DNA: TGTGCCAGCAGCGTAGCTGGTGCGAGCAATGAGCAGTTCTTC.

CDR3 protein: CASSSRSTGGSDYGYTF. The CDR3 DNA sequence: TGCGCCAGCAGCTCAAGAAGTACGGGTGGAAGTGACTATGGCTACACCTTC. This chain connects TRBV4-1 to TRBJ1-2; the D is unclear. This CDR3 has 17 amino acids. Germline CDR1 reads MGHRA; CDR2 reads YSYEKL. V shed 5 bases and J shed 3 bases, with 22 bases lying between them.

This clone showed up just a few times. The rearrangement joins TRBV6-4 to TRBJ2-3; 12 nucleotides line up with TRBD2. Germline-derived CDR1 and CDR2 are MRHNA and SNTAGT. The V gene end was trimmed by 0 bases and the J gene end by 7 bases; junction bases not matched to a gene: 5. The CDR3 sequence is 16 residues long. CDR3 loop: CASSDSSSGGAHTQYF. The CDR3 nucleotides are TGTGCCAGCAGTGACTCTTCTAGCGGGGGGGCACATACGCAGTATTTT.

The J gene is TRBJ2-7, the V gene TRBV6-5, with D tentatively TRBD2 (6 bases). Germline V gene data show CDR1 as MNHEY and CDR2 as SVGAGI. V was pared by 5 bases and J by 7 bases, with 18 bases between. The CDR3 has 14 residues. As DNA, the CDR3 is TGTGCCAGCAGTCGAACCTGGAGGGGCGGGGAGCAGTACTTC. Encoded protein: CASSRTWRGGEQYF.

The rearrangement links TRBV6-5 to TRBJ2-5, with 7 bases fitting TRBD1. The CDR3 runs 15 residues. With V trimmed by 0 bases and J by 3 bases, 4 bases remained unmatched. CDR1 is MNHEY, CDR2 SVGAGI, per germline. The CDR3 DNA reads as TGTGCCAGCAGTTACTCGAACAGGGGTAAAGAGACCCAGTACTTC. As protein: CASSYSNRGKETQYF.